The 12 T cell receptor beta chains below were found in one sample sequenced in a study of T-cell memory formation after mild COVID-19. TCRdb re-called the 5' RACE reads through MiXCR, storing one row per CDR3 protein. In the table there are roughly 110,000 distinct CDR3 sequences, about 17% of which are singletons. The sequenced sample consisted of PBMCs or a T cell subset sorted from them (not recorded which). The receptors shown here come from an adult woman who had mild COVID-19 (a few samples of this study predate the infection). Cell type and time point are not known.

This clonotype has a handful of counts. The genes are TRBV7-2 and TRBJ2-2; 10 bases fit TRBD2. The CDR3 is made up of 16 amino acids. Per the germline V gene, CDR1 is SGHTA and CDR2 is FQGNSA. The trim removed 5 bases at V and 5 bases at J, leaving 8 bases unmatched. In nucleotides, the CDR3 is TGTGCCAGCAGCCCTCTAGCGGGAGAGGGGACCGGGGAGCTGTTTTTT. It is translated as CASSPLAGEGTGELFF. The full variable domain, with the rest looked up from reference TRBV7-2 and TRBJ2-2, is GAGVSQSPSNKVTEKGKDVELRCDPISGHTALYWYRQSLGQGLEFLIYFQGNSAPDKSGLPSDRFSAERTGGSVSTLTIQRTQQEDSAVYLCASSPLAGEGTGELFFGEGSRLTVL.

This clonotype has only a few counts. This sequence joins TRBV9 and TRBJ2-1, with 12 bases matching TRBD2. Losses at the gene ends were 4 bases for V and 5 bases for J; bases not matched to a gene: 7. The CDR3 is 16 amino acids. Per germline, CDR1 SGDLS and CDR2 YYNGEE. The CDR3 region is CASSPLAGGPDNEQFF. DNA of the CDR3: TGTGCCAGCAGCCCTCTAGCGGGAGGGCCGGACAATGAGCAGTTCTTC. Using reference TRBV9 and TRBJ2-1 for the parts outside the CDR3, the full variable domain is DSGVTQTPKHLITATGQRVTLRCSPRSGDLSVYWYQQSLDQGLQFLIQYYNGEERAKGNILERFSAQQFPDLHSELNLSSLELGDSALYFCASSPLAGGPDNEQFFGPGTRLTVL.

The J gene is TRBJ2-3, the V gene TRBV20-1; D is ambiguous. Germline loops: CDR1 DFQATT, CDR2 SNEGSKA (reference sequence). The CDR3 loop spans 14 amino acids. V lost 0 bases to trimming and J lost 2 bases, with 9 bases between them. The CDR3 here is CSARDSWNTDTQYF. The CDR3 DNA is TGCAGTGCTAGAGACTCATGGAACACAGATACGCAGTATTTT.

This chain joins TRBV15 and TRBJ2-7; D remains unclear. Germline values: CDR1 LNHNV, CDR2 YYDKDF (reference sequence). There are 15 residues in the CDR3. V shed 5 bases and J shed 5 bases, with 19 bases lying between them. CDR3 sequence: CATSHSRSVHHEQYF. The CDR3 coding sequence is TGTGCCACCAGCCATTCCCGGTCAGTTCACCACGAGCAGTACTTC.

This chain links TRBV5-6 with TRBJ2-1; D unresolved. Per germline, CDR1 SGHDT and CDR2 YYEEEE. Trimming stripped 1 base from V and 8 bases from J, with 10 bases between. The CDR3 is 13 amino acids. CDR3 protein: CASSLLLLHEQFF. The CDR3 DNA sequence: TGTGCCAGCAGCTTGCTTCTTCTTCATGAGCAGTTCTTC.

The chain carries TRBV2 and TRBJ1-1; D perhaps matches TRBD1 (5 bases). The length of the CDR3 is 14 residues. V lost 8 bases and J lost 1, with 14 bases in between. Germline V lookup: CDR1 SNHLY, CDR2 FYNNEI. CDR3 amino acids: CASRQPIKNTEAFF. CDR3 DNA sequence: TGTGCCAGCCGACAGCCTATTAAGAACACTGAAGCTTTCTTT.

This clonotype occurred a few times. The chain has TRBV7-8 and TRBJ2-3, with 7 bases aligning to TRBD2. The germline CDR1 and CDR2 sequences are SGHVS and FQNEAQ. The V segment lost 8 bases and the J segment 4 bases; nucleotides outside the gene matches: 9. The CDR3 totals 14 residues. The CDR3 DNA is TGTGCCAGCGGCCGGGGGGTGGGGGCAGATACGCAGTATTTT. Amino acid sequence: CASGRGVGADTQYF.

The chain links TRBV12-3 or TRBV12-4 to TRBJ2-2, with a tentative D call TRBD1 (6 bases). Trimming took 4 bases from V and 1 from J, leaving 10 bases between them. CDR3 length: 15 residues. CDR3: CASSWDTQNTGELFF. The CDR3 bases are TGTGCCAGCAGTTGGGACACACAGAACACCGGGGAGCTGTTTTTT.

The rearrangement joins TRBV10-3 to TRBJ2-5; TRBD1 agrees at 8 bases. The germline CDR1 and CDR2 sequences are ENHRY and SYGVKD. J gave up 5 bases and V 2 bases, and 10 bases lay outside the gene matches. The CDR3 loop spans 16 amino acids. CDR3: CAISELAGGAGETQYF. In DNA form, the CDR3 reads TGTGCCATCAGTGAGCTGGCAGGGGGCGCGGGGGAGACCCAGTACTTC.

The chain is built from TRBV9 and TRBJ1-1; TRBD1 is a possible D gene (5 bases). V lost 0 bases to trimming and J lost 8 bases, with 11 bases between them. This CDR3 comprises 13 residues. Germline CDR1 is SGDLS and CDR2 is YYNGEE. CDR3 residues: CASSVGGTAEAFF. CDR3 sequence (DNA): TGTGCCAGCAGCGTAGGGGGGACCGCAGAAGCTTTCTTT.

This rearrangement joins TRBV27 to TRBJ2-3; D possibly uses TRBD1 or TRBD2 (6 bases each). From germline, CDR1 is MNHEY and CDR2 SMNVEV (reference sequence). With 2 bases removed from V and 4 bases from J, the gap between germline ends came to 7 bases. The CDR3 has 13 residues. The CDR3 DNA follows: TGTGCCAGCAGTTTAGGGGGGCCAGATACGCAGTATTTT. Translated, it gives CASSLGGPDTQYF.

The chain uses TRBV27 and TRBJ2-7; tentative D call: TRBD1 (5 bases). Germline CDR1 and CDR2: MNHEY and SMNVEV (reference sequence). V lost 2 bases to trimming and J lost 5 bases, with 10 bases between them. This CDR3 has 13 residues. The CDR3 sequence: CASSLVDNHEQYF. CDR3 sequence (DNA): TGTGCCAGCAGTTTAGTGGACAACCACGAGCAGTACTTC.